This passage covers 18 T cell receptor beta chains from one sample sequenced in a study of T cells in women clearing cervical HPV infection. Here immunoSEQ multiplex PCR was the method, and the copy in TCRdb shows in-frame clones only, minus some. The table lists 20,000 to 25,000 clones. The sample comprised blood buffy coat. The origin of the receptors is a woman between 18 and 70 years old with a cervical HPV16 infection that either progressed to CIN3+ or cleared (not recorded which).

As for this clone: The read comes to an end 3 residues before the CDR3 does, leaving the germline J gene to fill in the end. The chain uses TRBV18 and TRBJ2-4; 8 nucleotides line up with TRBD1. CDR3 length equals 17 residues. Per the germline V gene, CDR1 is KGHSH and CDR2 is LQKENI. The CDR3 bases that were read are TGTGCCAGCTCACCAAGTCCGACAGGGGACCCTAACTATGGT. Encoded protein: CASSPSPTGDPNYG. The full CDR3 reads CASSPSPTGDPNYGQYF.

A note on this clone: The read stops 3 residues short of the end of the CDR3; the missing end is completed from the germline J gene. V is TRBV19 and J is TRBJ2-7; 8 bases are shared with TRBD1. Looked up from germline, CDR1 is LNHDA and CDR2 is SQIVND (reference sequence). The J segment lost 2 bases and the V segment lost 3 bases, leaving 3 bases of the junction unmatched. The CDR3 loop spans 14 amino acids. This CDR3 reads CASSILDRAYEQYF. CDR3 DNA, as far as it was read: TGTGCCAGTAGTATCTTGGACAGGGCCTACGAG. Full variable domain (outside the CDR3, taken from reference TRBV19 and TRBJ2-7): DGGITQSPKYLFRKEGQNVTLSCEQNLNHDAMYWYRQDPGQGLRLIYYSQIVNDFQKGDIAEGYSVSREKKESFPLTVTSAQKNPTAFYLCASSILDRAYEQYFGPGTRLTVT.

About this clone: The read is 3 residues too short to cover the CDR3 end, so that end is filled in from the germline J gene. The rearrangement uses TRBV7-2 and TRBJ1-1; D is ambiguous. The V gene's germline CDR1 is SGHTA and CDR2 FQGNSA. The CDR3 totals 13 residues. CDR3 residues: CASNKPGPTEAFF. CDR3 bases read: TGTGCCAGCAACAAACCGGGTCCAACAGAA. Combining the CDR3 with reference TRBV7-2 and TRBJ1-1 gives the whole variable domain GAGVSQSPSNKVTEKGKDVELRCDPISGHTALYWYRQSLGQGLEFLIYFQGNSAPDKSGLPSDRFSAERTGGSVSTLTIQRTQQEDSAVYLCASNKPGPTEAFFGQGTRLTVV.

Turning to this clone: The sequenced fragment ends 3 residues before the CDR3 boundary, so the rest is inferred from the germline J gene. The genes are TRBV19 and TRBJ2-4; the D is unclear. This CDR3 is built from 14 residues. V was shortened by 2 bases and J by 4 bases, with 9 bases between the two germline ends. CDR1 and CDR2 from the germline V gene are LNHDA and SQIVND (reference sequence). The covered CDR3 bases are TGTGCCAGTAGTATACAGAGTTTAAAAAACATT. This translates into CASSIQSLKNI. The whole CDR3 protein is CASSIQSLKNIQYF.

In regard to this clone: With the read ending 3 residues before the CDR3 end, the germline J gene is used to fill in that end. V is TRBV18 and J is TRBJ1-2; weak D call: TRBD1 (6 bases). The CDR3 contains 13 residues. The V gene's germline CDR1 is KGHSH and CDR2 LQKENI. This chain's CDR3 is CASSRTDTGTYTF. The DNA read from the CDR3 is TGTGCCAGCTCGAGGACAGACACGGGTACC.

With respect to this clone: The junction and the germline gene differ at one end; a read error may be behind it. The read comes to an end 3 residues before the CDR3 does, leaving the germline J gene to fill in the end. In the same sample, other DNA sequences code for this CDR3. The chain carries TRBV6-1 and TRBJ1-3, with D perhaps TRBD1 (5 bases). Germline assignment: CDR1 MNHNS and CDR2 SASEGT. This CDR3 spans 15 amino acids. The part of the CDR3 DNA that was read is TGTGCCAGCAGTGAAGCCACAGGCCTTGGAAACACT. Its protein is CASSEATGLGNT. The full CDR3 sequence reads CASSEATGLGNTIYF.

The CDR3 loop reads CASSLTGGNTGELFF. Incomplete CDR3 DNA: TGTGCCAGCAGCTTGACAGGGGGGAACACCGGGGAG. V is TRBV5-5 and J is TRBJ2-2, with 8 bases that match TRBD1. The read falls 3 residues short of the CDR3 end, and the missing part is taken from the germline J gene. V lost 1 base to trimming and J lost 1 base; unmatched junction nucleotides: 0. Germline CDR1 reads SGHKS; CDR2 reads YYEKEE (reference sequence). This CDR3 comprises 15 residues. Full variable domain (remainder filled in from reference TRBV5-5 and TRBJ2-2): DAGVTQSPTHLIKTRGQQVTLRCSPISGHKSVSWYQQVLGQGPQFIFQYYEKEERGRGNFPDRFSARQFPNYSSELNVNALLLGDSALYLCASSLTGGNTGELFFGEGSRLTVL.

For this clone: The observed sequence ends 3 residues before the CDR3 terminus, with the missing tail filled in from the germline J gene. This chain uses TRBV28 with TRBJ2-2; the match to TRBD2 covers 8 bases. Trimming at V came to 3 bases and at J to 4 bases, leaving 4 bases not matched to a gene. This CDR3 is 15 amino acids long. Germline CDR1 is MDHEN and CDR2 is SYDVKM. Incomplete CDR3 DNA: TGTGCCAGCAGTTTGAGAGCGGGAGTCACCGGGGAG. As protein: CASSLRAGVTGE. The whole CDR3 reads CASSLRAGVTGELFF.

In regard to this clone: The read stops 3 residues short of the end of the CDR3; the missing end is completed from the germline J gene. V is TRBV7-2 and J is TRBJ1-2; TRBD1 matches 7 bases. The CDR3 contains 13 residues. Per germline, CDR1 SGHTA and CDR2 FQGNSA. This chain's CDR3 is CASSIGQVGGYTF. The covered CDR3 bases are TGTGCCAGCAGCATCGGACAGGTGGGGGGC.

Comment on this clone: The read comes to an end 3 residues before the CDR3 does, leaving the germline J gene to fill in the end. The genes are TRBV2 and TRBJ2-7, with D possibly matching TRBD1 (6 bases). In germline, CDR1 is SNHLY, CDR2 FYNNEI. This CDR3 spans 12 amino acids. Trimming removed 4 bases at V and 3 bases at J, with 7 bases between. CDR3 amino acids: CASSADSYEQYF. Partial CDR3 DNA: TGTGCCAGCAGTGCGGACAGCTACGAG.

As to this clone: The observed sequence ends 3 residues before the CDR3 terminus, with the missing tail filled in from the germline J gene. The chain couples TRBV28 to TRBJ1-4, with D possibly matching TRBD1 (6 bases). CDR1 and CDR2 (germline): MDHEN, SYDVKM. This CDR3 spans 14 amino acids. V was clipped by 6 bases and J by 5 bases, with 13 bases between them. CDR3 DNA, as far as it was read: TGTGCCAGCAGACCTGGGACACAAAATGAAAAA. As protein: CASRPGTQNEK. In full, the CDR3 reads CASRPGTQNEKLFF.

Of note for this clone: The CDR3 end is not reached by the read, which stops 3 residues before it; the germline J gene fills it in. The chain couples TRBV7-3 to TRBJ2-2, with 8 bases fitting TRBD1. CDR1 is SGHTA, CDR2 FQGTGA, per germline. The CDR3 sequence is 13 residues long. Trimming removed 10 bases from V and 7 bases from J; junction bases left unmatched: 8. CDR3 DNA (partial): TGTGCCACCCAGGGGGCAAAGGACGGGGAG. Protein sequence: CATQGAKDGE. The CDR3 reads in full as CATQGAKDGELFF.

As for this clone: The read finishes 3 residues shy of the CDR3 end, and the germline J gene is used to complete it. This chain links TRBV11-1 with TRBJ2-7; 7 positions agree with TRBD1. The germline V gene has CDR1 SGHAT and CDR2 FQDESV (reference sequence). The J segment lost 4 bases and the V segment lost 1 base, leaving 4 bases of the junction unmatched. This CDR3 spans 14 amino acids. The covered CDR3 bases are TGTGCCAGCAGCTTAGTGAAGGGGGCTTACGAG. Residues: CASSLVKGAYE. The CDR3, in full, reads CASSLVKGAYEQYF.

Notes on this clone: The read falls 3 residues short of the CDR3 end, and the missing part is taken from the germline J gene. The rearrangement links TRBV14 to TRBJ2-1, with 11 nucleotides matching TRBD1. Germline CDR1 SGHDN, CDR2 FVKESK. The CDR3 totals 15 residues. V gave up 3 bases and J gave up 6 bases; unmatched junction bases: 4. CDR3 DNA, as far as it was read: TGTGCCAGCAGCCACAGGACAGGGGGCATCAATGAG. Translation: CASSHRTGGINE. The whole CDR3 region reads CASSHRTGGINEQFF.

Notes on this clone: The read ends 3 residues shy of where the CDR3 ends; the end is completed using the germline J gene. The chain is built from TRBV19 and TRBJ2-4; TRBD1 matches at 7 bases. The CDR3 totals 17 residues. Germline values: CDR1 LNHDA, CDR2 SQIVND (reference sequence). The sequenced part of the CDR3 DNA is TGTGCCAGTAGTATGGACAGGCCCCAATATAGCAATCAGCCT. It specifies CASSMDRPQYSNQP. The whole CDR3 protein is CASSMDRPQYSNQPQYF.

Comments on this clone: The CDR3 end falls 3 residues outside the read, so it is completed with the germline J gene. The chain couples TRBV5-1 to TRBJ2-2, with D tentatively TRBD1 (6 bases). Germline V CDR1 and CDR2: SGHRS, YFSETQ. This CDR3 has 14 amino acids. V gave up 0 bases and J gave up 7 bases, with 10 bases separating them. This chain's CDR3 is CASSLDRAGGELFF. The covered CDR3 bases are TGCGCCAGCAGCTTGGACAGGGCAGGCGGGGAG.

A word on this clone: The CDR3 is cut off 3 residues early in the read; its end comes from the germline J gene. The chain combines TRBV19 with TRBJ1-2; no reliable D call. This CDR3 spans 15 amino acids. In germline, CDR1 is LNHDA, CDR2 SQIVND (reference sequence). The CDR3 here is CASSTSGRMVNDYTF. CDR3 DNA, as far as it was read: TGTGCCAGTAGCACTAGCGGGAGGATGGTCAATGAC.

A remark on this clone: The CDR3 end lies 3 residues beyond the end of the read and is filled in from the germline J gene. V gene TRBV13 combines with J gene TRBJ1-4, with 10 bases fitting TRBD1. The CDR3 runs 15 residues. Germline V lookup: CDR1 PRHDT, CDR2 FYEKMQ (reference sequence). V gave up 8 bases and J gave up 4 bases; unmatched junction bases: 7. CDR3 sequence reads: CASRGTGAGNEKLFF. Partial CDR3 DNA: TGTGCCAGCCGGGGGACAGGGGCGGGTAATGAAAAA.